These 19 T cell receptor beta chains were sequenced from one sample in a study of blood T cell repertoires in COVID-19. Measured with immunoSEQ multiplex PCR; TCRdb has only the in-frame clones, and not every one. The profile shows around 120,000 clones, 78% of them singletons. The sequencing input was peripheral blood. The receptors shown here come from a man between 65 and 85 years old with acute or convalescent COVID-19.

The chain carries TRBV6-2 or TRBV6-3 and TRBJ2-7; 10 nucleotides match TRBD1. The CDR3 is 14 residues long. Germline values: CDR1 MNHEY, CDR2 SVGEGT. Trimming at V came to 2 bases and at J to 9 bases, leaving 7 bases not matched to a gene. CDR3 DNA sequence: TGTGCCAGCAGTTACCTCCGGACAGGGGGGGGGCAGTACTTC. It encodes CASSYLRTGGGQYF.

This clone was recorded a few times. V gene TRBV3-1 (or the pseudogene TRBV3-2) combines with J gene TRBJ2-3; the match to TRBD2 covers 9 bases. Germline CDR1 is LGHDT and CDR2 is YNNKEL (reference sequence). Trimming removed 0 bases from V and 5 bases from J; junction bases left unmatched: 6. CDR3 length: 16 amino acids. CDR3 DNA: TGTGCCAGCAGCCAAGATCTGGCGGGGGGGCAAGATACGCAGTATTTT. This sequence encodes CASSQDLAGGQDTQYF.

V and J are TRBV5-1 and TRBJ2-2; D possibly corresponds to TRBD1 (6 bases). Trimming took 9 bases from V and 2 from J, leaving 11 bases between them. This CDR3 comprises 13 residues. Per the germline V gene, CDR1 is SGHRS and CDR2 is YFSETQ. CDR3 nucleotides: TGCGCCACCGGGACACCTAACACCGGGGAGCTGTTTTTT. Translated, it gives CATGTPNTGELFF.

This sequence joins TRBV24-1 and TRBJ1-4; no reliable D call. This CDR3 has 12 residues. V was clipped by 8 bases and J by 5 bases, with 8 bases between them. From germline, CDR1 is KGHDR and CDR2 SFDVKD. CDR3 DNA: TGTGCCACCACTAGGAAAAATGAAAAACTGTTTTTT. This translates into CATTRKNEKLFF.

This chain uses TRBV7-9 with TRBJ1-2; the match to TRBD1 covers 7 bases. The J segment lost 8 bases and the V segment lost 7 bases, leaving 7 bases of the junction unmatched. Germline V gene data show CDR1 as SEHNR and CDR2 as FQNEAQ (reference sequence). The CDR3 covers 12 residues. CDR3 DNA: TGTGCCAGCACCCGACAGGGTGAAGGCTACACCTTC. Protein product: CASTRQGEGYTF.

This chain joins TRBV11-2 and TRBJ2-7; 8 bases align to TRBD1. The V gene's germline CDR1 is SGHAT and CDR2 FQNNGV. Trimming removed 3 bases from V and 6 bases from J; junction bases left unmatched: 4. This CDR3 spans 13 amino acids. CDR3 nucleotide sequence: TGTGCCAGCAGCTTTCAGGGGGCCGGCGAGCAGTACTTC. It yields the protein CASSFQGAGEQYF.

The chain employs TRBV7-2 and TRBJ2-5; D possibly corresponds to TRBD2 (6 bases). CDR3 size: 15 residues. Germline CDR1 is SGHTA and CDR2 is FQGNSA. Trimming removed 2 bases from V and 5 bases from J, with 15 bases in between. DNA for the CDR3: TGTGCCAGCAGCTTACCTTCGTCGGGGGTCGAGACCCAGTACTTC. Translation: CASSLPSSGVETQYF.

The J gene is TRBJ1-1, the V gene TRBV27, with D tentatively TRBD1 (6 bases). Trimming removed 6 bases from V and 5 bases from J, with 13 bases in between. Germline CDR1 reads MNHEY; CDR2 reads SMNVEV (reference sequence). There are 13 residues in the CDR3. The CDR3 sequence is CASRDRSSTEAFF. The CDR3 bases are TGTGCCAGCAGAGACAGGTCGTCTACTGAAGCTTTCTTT.

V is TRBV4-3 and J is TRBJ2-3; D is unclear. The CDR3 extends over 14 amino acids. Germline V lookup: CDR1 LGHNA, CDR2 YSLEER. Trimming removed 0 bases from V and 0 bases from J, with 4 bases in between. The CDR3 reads CASSQDLSTDTQYF. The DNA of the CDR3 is TGCGCCAGCAGCCAAGACCTCAGCACAGATACGCAGTATTTT.

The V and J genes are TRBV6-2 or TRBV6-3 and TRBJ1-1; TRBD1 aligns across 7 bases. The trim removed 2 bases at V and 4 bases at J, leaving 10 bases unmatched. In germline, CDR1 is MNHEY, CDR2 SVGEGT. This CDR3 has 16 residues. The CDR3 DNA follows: TGTGCCAGCAGTTACGCAGACAGGGCTTTCTCCACTGAAGCTTTCTTT. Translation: CASSYADRAFSTEAFF.

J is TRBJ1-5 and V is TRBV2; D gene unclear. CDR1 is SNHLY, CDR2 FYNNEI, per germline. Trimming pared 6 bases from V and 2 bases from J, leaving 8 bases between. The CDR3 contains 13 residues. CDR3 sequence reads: CASRGQGNQPQHF. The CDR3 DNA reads TGTGCCAGCAGAGGCCAGGGCAATCAGCCCCAGCATTTT.

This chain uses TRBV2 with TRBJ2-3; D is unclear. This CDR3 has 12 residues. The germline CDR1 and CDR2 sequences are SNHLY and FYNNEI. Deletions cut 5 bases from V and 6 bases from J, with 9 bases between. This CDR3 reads CASSWAADTQYF. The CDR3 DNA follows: TGTGCCAGCAGTTGGGCAGCCGATACGCAGTATTTT.

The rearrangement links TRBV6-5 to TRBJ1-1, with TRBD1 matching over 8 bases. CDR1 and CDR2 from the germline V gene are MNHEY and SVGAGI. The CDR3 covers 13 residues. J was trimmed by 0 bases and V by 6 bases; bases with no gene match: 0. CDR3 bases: TGTGCCAGCAGGGGACAGGTGAACACTGAAGCTTTCTTT. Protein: CASRGQVNTEAFF.

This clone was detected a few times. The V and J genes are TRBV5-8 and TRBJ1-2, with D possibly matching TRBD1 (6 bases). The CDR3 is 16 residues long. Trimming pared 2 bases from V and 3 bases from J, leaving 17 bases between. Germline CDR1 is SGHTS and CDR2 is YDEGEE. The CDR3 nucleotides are TGTGCCAGCAGCTTAATGGGGGCCCTACAGGACTATGGCTACACCTTC. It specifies CASSLMGALQDYGYTF.

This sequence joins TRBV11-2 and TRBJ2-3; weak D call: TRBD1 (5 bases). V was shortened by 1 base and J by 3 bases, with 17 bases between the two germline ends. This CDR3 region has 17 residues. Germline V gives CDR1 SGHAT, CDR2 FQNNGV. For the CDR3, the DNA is TGTGCCAGCAGCTTAGTGTGGCAGGGCAGACCTACAGATACGCAGTATTTT. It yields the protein CASSLVWQGRPTDTQYF.

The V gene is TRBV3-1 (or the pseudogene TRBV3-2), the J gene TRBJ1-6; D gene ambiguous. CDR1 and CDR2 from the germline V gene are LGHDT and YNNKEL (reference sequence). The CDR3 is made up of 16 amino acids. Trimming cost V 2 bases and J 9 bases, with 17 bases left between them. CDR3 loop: CASSQNQLRGGSPLHF. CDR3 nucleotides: TGTGCCAGCAGCCAAAACCAACTCCGGGGTGGTTCACCCCTCCACTTT.

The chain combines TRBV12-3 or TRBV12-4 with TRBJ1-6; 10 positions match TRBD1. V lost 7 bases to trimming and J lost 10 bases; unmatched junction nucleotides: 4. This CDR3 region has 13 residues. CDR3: CASTRDRGSPLHF. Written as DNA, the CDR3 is TGTGCCAGCACCCGGGACAGGGGATCACCCCTCCACTTT.

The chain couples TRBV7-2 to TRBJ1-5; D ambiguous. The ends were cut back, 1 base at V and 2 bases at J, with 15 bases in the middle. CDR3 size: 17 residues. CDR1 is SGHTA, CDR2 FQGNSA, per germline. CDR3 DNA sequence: TGTGCCAGCAGCTTAGTTCGCCCGGGTCGGGGCAATCAGCCCCAGCATTTT. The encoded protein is CASSLVRPGRGNQPQHF.

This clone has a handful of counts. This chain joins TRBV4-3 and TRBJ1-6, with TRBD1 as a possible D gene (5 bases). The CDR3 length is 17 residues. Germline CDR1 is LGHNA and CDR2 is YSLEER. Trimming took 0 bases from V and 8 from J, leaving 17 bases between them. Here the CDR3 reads CASSQDEAPGLHSPLHF. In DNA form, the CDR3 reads TGCGCCAGCAGCCAAGATGAGGCACCAGGGCTCCATTCACCCCTCCACTTT.